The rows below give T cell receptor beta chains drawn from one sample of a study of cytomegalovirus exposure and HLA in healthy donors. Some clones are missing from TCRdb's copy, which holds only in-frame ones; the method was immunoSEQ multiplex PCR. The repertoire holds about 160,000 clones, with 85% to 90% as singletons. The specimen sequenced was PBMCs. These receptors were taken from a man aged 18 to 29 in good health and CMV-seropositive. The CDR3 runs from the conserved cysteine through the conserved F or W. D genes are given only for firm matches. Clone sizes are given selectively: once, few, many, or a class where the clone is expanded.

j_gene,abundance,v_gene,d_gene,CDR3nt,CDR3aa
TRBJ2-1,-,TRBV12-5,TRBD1,TGTGCTAGTGGTTTCGGGACAGAATATGAGCAGTTCTTC,CASGFGTEYEQFF
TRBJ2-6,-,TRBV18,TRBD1,TGTGCCAGCTCACAACCGGGACAGGGGGACTCTGGGGCCAACGTCCTGACTTTC,CASSQPGQGDSGANVLTF
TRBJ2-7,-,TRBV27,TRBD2,TGTGCCAGCAGTCGCGCGGGAGGTTCCTACGAGCAGTACTTC,CASSRAGGSYEQYF
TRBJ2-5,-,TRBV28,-,TGTGCCAGCAGTTTTCGGGAGACCCAGTACTTC,CASSFRETQYF
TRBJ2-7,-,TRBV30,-,TGTGCCTGGAGCGCAGGGGCGAAGGGGTACGAGCAGTACTTC,CAWSAGAKGYEQYF
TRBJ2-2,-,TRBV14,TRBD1,TGTGCCAGCAGCCAAGAATTGGGACAGGGACTTTGGGACACCGGGGAGCTGTTTTTT,CASSQELGQGLWDTGELFF
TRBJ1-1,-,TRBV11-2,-,TGTGCCAGCAGTTCTCAGGGGTTATCAACTGAAGCTTTCTTT,CASSSQGLSTEAFF
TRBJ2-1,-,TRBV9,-,TGTGCCAGCAGCCCCTCAGGTGGCTTTTCCTACAATGAGCAGTTCTTC,CASSPSGGFSYNEQFF
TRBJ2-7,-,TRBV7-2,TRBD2,TGTGCCAGCAGCCAGAGGGGAGGGGACTCCTACGAGCAGTACTTC,CASSQRGGDSYEQYF
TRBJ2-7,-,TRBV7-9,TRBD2,TGTGCCAGCAGCTTTATTACTAGCGGAACCTACGAGCAGTACTTC,CASSFITSGTYEQYF
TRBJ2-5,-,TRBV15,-,TGTGCCACCAGCCCAGGGTACCAAGAGACCCAGTACTTC,CATSPGYQETQYF
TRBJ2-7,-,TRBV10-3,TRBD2,TGTGCCATCCGAGGGAGGGAGGGTCTTGGCGAGCAGTACTTC,CAIRGREGLGEQYF
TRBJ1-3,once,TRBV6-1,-,TGTGCCAGCAACCTCGACAGCTCTGGAAACACCATATATTTT,CASNLDSSGNTIYF